This T cell receptor beta chain is from a study of blood T cell repertoires in COVID-19. Background on the study: The samples span acute and convalescent COVID-19 from the United States, Italy and Spain. The analysed material was cDNA or gDNA that came from T cells, B-cell-depleted T cells, or PBMCs.

The V gene end was trimmed by 7 bases and the J gene end by 2 bases; junction bases not matched to a gene: 14. Germline values: CDR1 SQVTM, CDR2 ANQGSEA. The CDR3 totals 16 residues. Source study methods: Reference gene primer amplification yielded estimated nucleated cell counts. Repertoires were generated with immunoSEQ multiplex PCR, while TCRdb's copy carries only in-frame clones and drops some. V and J calls and clone size are those listed in that table; D and trimming were worked out from the DNA. This sample has some 200,000 clones, with roughly 84% found just once. Sequencing was performed on peripheral blood. This chain uses TRBV29-1 with TRBJ2-7, with TRBD1 identical over 10 bases. The clonotype originates from a man aged 50 or older who had recovered from COVID-19. Here the CDR3 reads CSASGGLTGGPYEQYF. CDR3 bases: TGCAGCGCCTCCGGGGGGCTGACAGGGGGCCCCTACGAGCAGTACTTC.